The 6 T cell receptor beta chains below come from one sample, sequenced in a study of graft-versus-host responses after intestinal transplantation. Antigens of these TCRs are unknown. TCRdb keeps only in-frame clones here, not all; method: immunoSEQ multiplex PCR. The sample yields 85,000 to 110,000 clones, over 85% seen once. The material sequenced was unstimulated CD8+ T cells sorted from spleen or lymph node cells, taken before intestinal transplant. Receptors originate from a human donor who received an intestinal transplant.

The J gene is TRBJ2-2, the V gene TRBV9; no clear D. Germline CDR1 SGDLS, CDR2 YYNGEE. With 7 bases removed from V and 6 bases from J, the gap between germline ends came to 7 bases. The CDR3 extends over 11 amino acids. CDR3 in DNA: TGTGCCAGCGCGGAATCCGGGGAGCTGTTTTTT. Translating it yields CASAESGELFF.

This sequence joins TRBV6-5 and TRBJ2-3, with D hard to call. The germline V gene encodes CDR1 MNHEY and CDR2 SVGAGI. This CDR3 is 12 amino acids long. The germline V and J ends were trimmed by 7 bases and 0 bases, with 5 bases remaining between them. CDR3 in DNA: TGTGCCAGCACCGGGAGCACAGATACGCAGTATTTT. Translation: CASTGSTDTQYF.

The V call is TRBV6-5, the J call TRBJ2-7; D unclear. Looked up from germline, CDR1 is MNHEY and CDR2 is SVGAGI. The CDR3 runs to 13 residues. The V gene lost 0 bases and the J gene lost 7 bases, with 10 bases spanning the gap. The CDR3, as DNA: TGTGCCAGCAGTTACTCGCAGATTTTTGAGCAGTACTTC. As protein: CASSYSQIFEQYF.

The rearrangement uses TRBV10-2 and TRBJ2-3, with TRBD2 matching 10 bases. The CDR3 is made up of 17 amino acids. J lost 7 bases, V lost 2 bases, and 12 bases had no gene match. Germline CDR1 and CDR2: WSHSY and SAAADI. CDR3 bases: TGCGCCAGCAGTGAGCGATTGCTTAGCGGGGGGCAAAATACGCAGTATTTT. Translation gives CASSERLLSGGQNTQYF.

The V call is TRBV13, the J call TRBJ2-5, with 11 bases fitting TRBD2. The CDR3 covers 14 residues. CDR1 is PRHDT, CDR2 FYEKMQ, per germline (reference sequence). The junction had 1 base not matched to a gene; V was cut back by 6 bases and J by 1 base. The CDR3 spells CASSLAGGQETQYF. Written as DNA, the CDR3 is TGTGCCAGCAGTCTAGCGGGGGGCCAAGAGACCCAGTACTTC.

The CDR3: CASKRTATSYEQYF. The CDR3 DNA sequence: TGTGCCAGCAAGAGGACAGCCACGTCCTACGAGCAGTACTTC. The rearrangement joins TRBV2 to TRBJ2-7; possible D gene TRBD1, 6 bases. Between the trimmed V and J ends, which lost 7 bases and 1 base, there was a span of 14 bases. CDR3 length: 14 residues. CDR1 SNHLY and CDR2 FYNNEI come from the germline V gene.